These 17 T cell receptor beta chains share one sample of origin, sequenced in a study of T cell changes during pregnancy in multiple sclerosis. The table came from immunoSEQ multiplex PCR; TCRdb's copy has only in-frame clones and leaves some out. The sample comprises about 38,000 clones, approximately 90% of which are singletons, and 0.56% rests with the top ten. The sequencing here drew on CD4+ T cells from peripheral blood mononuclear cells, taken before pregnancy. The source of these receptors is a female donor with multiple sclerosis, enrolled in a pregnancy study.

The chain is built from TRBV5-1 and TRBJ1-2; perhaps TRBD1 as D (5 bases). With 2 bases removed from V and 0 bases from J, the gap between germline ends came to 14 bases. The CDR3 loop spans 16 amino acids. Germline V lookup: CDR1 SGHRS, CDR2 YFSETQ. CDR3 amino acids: CASSLGGGFSNYGYTF. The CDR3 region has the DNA TGCGCCAGCAGCTTAGGCGGGGGGTTTTCTAACTATGGCTACACCTTC.

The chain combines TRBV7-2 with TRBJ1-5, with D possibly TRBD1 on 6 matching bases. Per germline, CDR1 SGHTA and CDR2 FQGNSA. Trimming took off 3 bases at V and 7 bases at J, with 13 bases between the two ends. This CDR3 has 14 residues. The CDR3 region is CASSLGRGDQPQHF. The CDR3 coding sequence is TGTGCCAGCAGCTTGGGCAGGGGTGACCAGCCCCAGCATTTT.

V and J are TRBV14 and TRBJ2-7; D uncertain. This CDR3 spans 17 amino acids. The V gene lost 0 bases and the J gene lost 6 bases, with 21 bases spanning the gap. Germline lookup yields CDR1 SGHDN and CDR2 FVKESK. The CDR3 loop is CASSQDFTSAVFGEQYF. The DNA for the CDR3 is TGTGCCAGCAGCCAAGATTTTACTTCGGCGGTTTTCGGCGAGCAGTACTTC.

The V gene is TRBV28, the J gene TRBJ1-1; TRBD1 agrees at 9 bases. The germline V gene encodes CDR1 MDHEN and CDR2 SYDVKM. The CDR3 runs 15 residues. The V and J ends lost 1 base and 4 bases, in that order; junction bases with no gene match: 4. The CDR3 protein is CASSLLGQGFTEAFF. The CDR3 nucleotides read TGTGCCAGCAGTTTATTGGGACAGGGTTTCACTGAAGCTTTCTTT.

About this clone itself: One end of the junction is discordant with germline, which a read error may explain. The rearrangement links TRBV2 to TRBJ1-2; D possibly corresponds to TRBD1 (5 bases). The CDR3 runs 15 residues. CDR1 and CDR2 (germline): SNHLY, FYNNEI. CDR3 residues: CTSNQGQGRVYGYTF. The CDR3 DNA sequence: TGTACCAGCAATCAGGGCCAGGGAAGGGTCTATGGCTACACCTTC.

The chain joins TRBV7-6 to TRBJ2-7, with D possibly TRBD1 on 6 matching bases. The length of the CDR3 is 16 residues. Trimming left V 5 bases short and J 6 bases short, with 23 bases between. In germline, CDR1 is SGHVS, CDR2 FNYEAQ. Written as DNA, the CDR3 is TGTGCCAGCAGCGCCTATACCCGGGACACCTTAGGCGAGCAGTACTTC. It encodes CASSAYTRDTLGEQYF.

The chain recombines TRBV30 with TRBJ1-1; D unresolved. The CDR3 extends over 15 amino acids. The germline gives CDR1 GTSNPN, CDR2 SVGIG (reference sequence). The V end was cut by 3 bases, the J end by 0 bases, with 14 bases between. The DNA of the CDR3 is TGTGCCTGGAGCGGAACACGGGGAGTGAACACTGAAGCTTTCTTT. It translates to CAWSGTRGVNTEAFF.

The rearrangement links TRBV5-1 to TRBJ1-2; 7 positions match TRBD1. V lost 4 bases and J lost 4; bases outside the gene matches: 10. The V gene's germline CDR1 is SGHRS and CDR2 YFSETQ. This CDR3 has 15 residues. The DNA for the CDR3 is TGCGCCAGCAGCATCGGACAGGTCCGTGCCTATGGCTACACCTTC. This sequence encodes CASSIGQVRAYGYTF.

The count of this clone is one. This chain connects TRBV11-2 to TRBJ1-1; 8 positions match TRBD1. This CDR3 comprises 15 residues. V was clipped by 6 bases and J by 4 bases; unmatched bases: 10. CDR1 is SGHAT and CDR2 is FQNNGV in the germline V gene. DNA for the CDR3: TGTGCCAGCAGGCAGGGGGCGCTTGGTTCCACTGAAGCTTTCTTT. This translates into CASRQGALGSTEAFF.

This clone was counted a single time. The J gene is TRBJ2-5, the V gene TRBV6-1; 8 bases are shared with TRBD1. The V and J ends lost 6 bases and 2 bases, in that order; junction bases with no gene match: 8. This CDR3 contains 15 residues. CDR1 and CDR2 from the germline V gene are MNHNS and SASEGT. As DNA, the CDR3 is TGTGCCAGCAGAAAACCGACAGGGGAACAAGAGACCCAGTACTTC. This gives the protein CASRKPTGEQETQYF.

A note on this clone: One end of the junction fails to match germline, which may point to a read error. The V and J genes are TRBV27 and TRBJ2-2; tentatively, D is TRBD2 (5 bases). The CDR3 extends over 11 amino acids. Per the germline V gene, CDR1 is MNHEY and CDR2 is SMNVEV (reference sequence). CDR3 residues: CASSSHRGAVF. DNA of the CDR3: TGTGCCAGCAGTTCCCACCGGGGAGCTGTTTTT.

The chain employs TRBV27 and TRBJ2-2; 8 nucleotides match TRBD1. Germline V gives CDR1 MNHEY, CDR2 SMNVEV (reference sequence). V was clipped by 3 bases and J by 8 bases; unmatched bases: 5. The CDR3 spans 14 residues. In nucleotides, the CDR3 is TGTGCCAGCAGTTTCCAGGGGGCGTGGGGGGAGCTGTTTTTT. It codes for CASSFQGAWGELFF.

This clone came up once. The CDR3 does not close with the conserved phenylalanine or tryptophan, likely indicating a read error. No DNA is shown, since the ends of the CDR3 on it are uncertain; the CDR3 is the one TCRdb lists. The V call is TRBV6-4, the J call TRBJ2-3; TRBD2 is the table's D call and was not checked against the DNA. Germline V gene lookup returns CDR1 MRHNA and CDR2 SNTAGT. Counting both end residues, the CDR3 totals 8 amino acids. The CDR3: CASSDSGA.

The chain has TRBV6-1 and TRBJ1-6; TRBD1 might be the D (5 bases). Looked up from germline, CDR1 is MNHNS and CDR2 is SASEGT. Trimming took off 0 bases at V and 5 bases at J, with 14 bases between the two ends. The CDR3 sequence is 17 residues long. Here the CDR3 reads CASSEAGGWDHNSPLHF. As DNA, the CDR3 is TGTGCCAGCAGTGAAGCTGGGGGGTGGGACCATAATTCACCCCTCCACTTT.

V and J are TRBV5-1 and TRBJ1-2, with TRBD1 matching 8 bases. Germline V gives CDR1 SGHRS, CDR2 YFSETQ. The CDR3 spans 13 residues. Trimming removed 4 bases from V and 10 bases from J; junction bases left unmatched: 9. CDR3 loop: CASSLGQGMVYTF. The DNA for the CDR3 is TGCGCCAGCAGCCTCGGACAGGGAATGGTCTACACCTTC. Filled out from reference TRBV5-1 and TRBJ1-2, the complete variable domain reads KAGVTQTPRYLIKTRGQQVTLSCSPISGHRSVSWYQQTPGQGLQFLFEYFSETQRNKGNFPGRFSGRQFSNSRSEMNVSTLELGDSALYLCASSLGQGMVYTFGSGTRLTVV.

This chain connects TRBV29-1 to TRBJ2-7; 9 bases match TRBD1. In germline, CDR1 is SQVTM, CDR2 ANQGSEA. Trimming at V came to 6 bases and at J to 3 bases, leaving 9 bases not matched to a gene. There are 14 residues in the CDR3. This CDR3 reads CSVAWGTGYYEQYF. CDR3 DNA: TGCAGCGTCGCCTGGGGGACAGGGTACTACGAGCAGTACTTC.

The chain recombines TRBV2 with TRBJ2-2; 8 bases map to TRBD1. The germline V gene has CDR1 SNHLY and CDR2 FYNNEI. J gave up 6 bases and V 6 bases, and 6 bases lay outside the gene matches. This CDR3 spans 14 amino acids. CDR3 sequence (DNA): TGTGCCAGCAGCCTAGAGACAGGGGCCGGGGAGCTGTTTTTT. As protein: CASSLETGAGELFF. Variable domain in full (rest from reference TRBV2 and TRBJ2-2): EPEVTQTPSHQVTQMGQEVILRCVPISNHLYFYWYRQILGQKVEFLVSFYNNEISEKSEIFDDQFSVERPDGSNFTLKIRSTKLEDSAMYFCASSLETGAGELFFGEGSRLTVL.